These 18 T cell receptor beta chains were all obtained from the same sample, sequenced in a study of T cell responses to AZD1222 COVID-19 vaccine. Clones were read by immunoSEQ multiplex PCR, and TCRdb kept only the in-frame ones, dropping some. This repertoire shows approximately 84,000 clones, around nine tenths found once; its top ten account for under 2.5%. Sequencing was performed on peripheral blood, taken on day 0 of AZD1222 vaccination. All receptors derive from an adult in good health.

This clone showed up just a few times. The rearrangement uses TRBV21-1 and TRBJ1-3. TRBV21-1 is marked as a pseudogene. CDR3 length: 15 residues. CDR3 bases: TGTGCCAGCAGCAAAGTGGGGATCTCTGGAAACACCATATATTTT. It specifies CASSKVGISGNTIYF.

The chain employs TRBV27 and TRBJ2-7, with 7 bases fitting TRBD1. CDR1 and CDR2 from the germline V gene are MNHEY and SMNVEV (reference sequence). The CDR3 totals 15 residues. The V and J ends lost 6 bases and 4 bases, in that order; junction bases with no gene match: 12. CDR3 sequence: CASSHRDSPFYEQYF. The CDR3 region has the DNA TGTGCCAGCAGCCACCGGGACAGCCCTTTTTACGAGCAGTACTTC.

This chain connects TRBV6-5 to TRBJ1-2; 9 bases are a match to TRBD1. The CDR3 has 14 amino acids. Trimming removed 4 bases from V and 8 bases from J; junction bases left unmatched: 8. Germline CDR1 is MNHEY and CDR2 is SVGAGI. The CDR3 protein is CASSFQGQGYGYTF. The CDR3 DNA follows: TGTGCCAGCAGTTTCCAGGGACAGGGTTACGGCTACACCTTC.

Worth noting for this clone: This CDR3 is also generated by other DNA sequences in the sample. The rearrangement uses TRBV18 and TRBJ1-5, with 11 bases that match TRBD1. V lost 3 bases and J lost 5; bases outside the gene matches: 0. The germline gives CDR1 KGHSH, CDR2 LQKENI. The CDR3 has 14 amino acids. CDR3 region: CASSPGQGDQPQHF. In DNA, the CDR3 is TGTGCCAGCTCACCGGGACAGGGGGATCAGCCCCAGCATTTT.

The V call is TRBV4-3, the J call TRBJ2-1; D is tentatively TRBD1 or TRBD2 (5 bases each). CDR3 size: 14 residues. Deletions cut 1 base from V and 9 bases from J, with 13 bases between. CDR1 and CDR2 (germline): LGHNA, YSLEER. The CDR3 region is CASSQGLGDAEQFF. The CDR3 DNA reads TGCGCCAGCAGCCAAGGTTTAGGGGACGCTGAGCAGTTCTTC.

J is TRBJ1-5 and V is TRBV9; D call uncertain. This CDR3 is built from 15 residues. CDR1 is SGDLS, CDR2 YYNGEE, per germline. V was pared by 4 bases and J by 0 bases, with 11 bases between. The CDR3 DNA is TGTGCCAGCAGCCATTTGGGGAATAGCAATCAGCCCCAGCATTTT. This codes for CASSHLGNSNQPQHF.

V and J are TRBV18 and TRBJ2-3; 9 nucleotides agree with TRBD2. The trim removed 2 bases at V and 1 base at J, leaving 1 base unmatched. This CDR3 comprises 15 residues. The V gene's germline CDR1 is KGHSH and CDR2 LQKENI. The CDR3 protein is CASSPGGGGTDTQYF. The CDR3 DNA is TGTGCCAGCTCACCAGGCGGGGGGGGCACAGATACGCAGTATTTT.

This chain links TRBV7-9 with TRBJ1-4, with a possible D match to TRBD1 (5 bases). Germline V gene lookup returns CDR1 SEHNR and CDR2 FQNEAQ (reference sequence). The V and J ends lost 0 bases and 2 bases respectively, with 10 bases between them. The CDR3 consists of 16 residues. This CDR3 reads CASSLASKGTNEKLFF. CDR3 nucleotide sequence: TGTGCCAGCAGCTTAGCGTCAAAGGGGACTAATGAAAAACTGTTTTTT.

The chain employs TRBV11-2 and TRBJ2-7; D may be TRBD1 (5 bases). Per germline, CDR1 SGHAT and CDR2 FQNNGV. V was pared by 5 bases and J by 2 bases, with 16 bases between. There are 15 residues in the CDR3. The CDR3 sequence is CASSPGTRATYEQYF. Here the CDR3 DNA reads TGTGCCAGCAGCCCCGGTACCAGGGCCACCTACGAGCAGTACTTC.

The chain links TRBV5-1 to TRBJ2-1, with D tentatively TRBD1 or TRBD2 (5 bases each). CDR1 is SGHRS, CDR2 YFSETQ, per germline. V was cut by 2 bases and J by 1 base, with 19 bases left in between. The CDR3 consists of 18 residues. DNA for the CDR3: TGCGCCAGCAGCTTTGTGTACTCGAAGGGACCTTCCTACAATGAGCAGTTCTTC. The encoded protein is CASSFVYSKGPSYNEQFF.

J is TRBJ2-1 and V is TRBV7-2; D is possibly TRBD1 (6 bases). The ends were cut back, 0 bases at V and 6 bases at J, with 12 bases in the middle. Germline assignment: CDR1 SGHTA and CDR2 FQGNSA. CDR3 length: 15 amino acids. As DNA, the CDR3 is TGTGCCAGCAGCTTAGCCGCAGGGGCCTTCAATGAGCAGTTCTTC. Encoded protein: CASSLAAGAFNEQFF. Based on the CDR3 plus reference TRBV7-2 and TRBJ2-1, the full variable domain is GAGVSQSPSNKVTEKGKDVELRCDPISGHTALYWYRQSLGQGLEFLIYFQGNSAPDKSGLPSDRFSAERTGGSVSTLTIQRTQQEDSAVYLCASSLAAGAFNEQFFGPGTRLTVL.

This chain uses TRBV10-3 with TRBJ1-1; 8 nucleotides line up with TRBD1. Germline assignment: CDR1 ENHRY and CDR2 SYGVKD. The CDR3 spans 17 residues. V was pared by 2 bases and J by 1 base, with 9 bases of the junction left unmatched. Here the CDR3 DNA reads TGTGCCATCAGTGAGGGACAGGGAGCGTCCTGGAACACTGAAGCTTTCTTT. It translates to CAISEGQGASWNTEAFF.

The genes are TRBV7-3 and TRBJ2-7; D is undetermined. Trimming shortened V by 5 bases and J by 0 bases, and 8 bases separated the two germline ends. Germline V gene lookup returns CDR1 SGHTA and CDR2 FQGTGA. There are 13 residues in the CDR3. The CDR3 bases are TGTGCCAGCAGCCCCCAGAGCTCCTACGAGCAGTACTTC. Amino acid sequence: CASSPQSSYEQYF.

The chain links TRBV18 to TRBJ2-3; 12 positions agree with TRBD2. This CDR3 has 19 residues. Germline V gene sequence: CDR1 KGHSH, CDR2 LQKENI. Trimming took 3 bases from V and 3 from J; bases not matched to a gene: 13. The CDR3 sequence is CASSPTASRLAGVTDTQYF. The CDR3 region has the DNA TGTGCCAGCTCACCCACGGCGTCGAGACTAGCGGGAGTAACAGATACGCAGTATTTT.

CDR3 region: CASGQGAFTNEKLFF. CDR3 bases: TGTGCTAGTGGACAGGGGGCGTTTACTAATGAAAAACTGTTTTTT. J is TRBJ1-4 and V is TRBV12-5, with 9 bases identical to TRBD1. There are 15 residues in the CDR3. Germline V gives CDR1 LGHNT, CDR2 FRNRAP. After removal of 6 bases from V and 2 bases from J, the junction contained 4 bases not matched to a gene.

By sample share, this clone is medium-sized. The chain uses TRBV6-5 and TRBJ2-1; 9 bases line up with TRBD1. The CDR3 is 15 amino acids. V was clipped by 5 bases and J by 6 bases; unmatched bases: 8. Germline CDR1 and CDR2: MNHEY and SVGAGI. Here the CDR3 reads CASSTGTGSANEQFF. CDR3 in DNA: TGTGCCAGCAGTACCGGGACAGGGTCGGCCAATGAGCAGTTCTTC.

The CDR3 is CASSFSPTTDTQYF. The CDR3 DNA reads TGTGCCAGCAGCTTTAGCCCCACCACAGATACGCAGTATTTT. The chain links TRBV7-9 to TRBJ2-3; D gene unclear. This CDR3 has 14 amino acids. Germline V CDR1 and CDR2: SEHNR, FQNEAQ (reference sequence). V was clipped by 3 bases and J by 2 bases, with 9 bases between them.

This clone was observed many times. V is TRBV7-8 and J is TRBJ2-7; 8 positions match TRBD2. The CDR3 has 15 residues. Germline assignment: CDR1 SGHVS and CDR2 FQNEAQ. Germline trimming cut 1 base from V and 1 base from J; bases unmatched to any gene: 3. In DNA, the CDR3 is TGTGCCAGCAGCTTAGTTAGCGGGACGTCCTACGAGCAGTACTTC. Encoded protein: CASSLVSGTSYEQYF.